This entry lists 13 T cell receptor beta chains sequenced from one sample in a study of cytomegalovirus exposure and HLA in healthy donors. Researchers ran the PCR with 60 Vbeta and 13 Jbeta primers. Only in-frame clones appear in the TCRdb table, and some are missing; sequencing was by immunoSEQ multiplex PCR. The table has 150,000 to 200,000 clones, approximately 70% seen once. Sequencing was carried out using PBMCs. These receptors came from a human donor in good health.

V usage is TRBV27 and J usage is TRBJ2-1; 11 bases align to TRBD2. V trimming: 2 bases; J trimming: 9 bases; junction bases outside the gene matches: 15. This CDR3 is built from 18 residues. CDR1 is MNHEY and CDR2 is SMNVEV in the germline V gene (reference sequence). This CDR3 reads CASSLGPTSGAQMGEQFF. DNA of the CDR3: TGTGCCAGCAGTTTAGGTCCGACTAGCGGGGCCCAAATGGGTGAGCAGTTCTTC.

This clone appeared a few times. The chain uses TRBV5-4 and TRBJ2-7; 12 bases line up with TRBD1. The CDR3 is made up of 14 amino acids. The germline CDR1 and CDR2 sequences are SGHNT and YYREEE (reference sequence). Unmatched junction bases numbered 3, after V lost 2 bases and J lost 6 bases. CDR3: CASSFGTGGAEQYF. The CDR3 DNA reads as TGTGCCAGCAGCTTTGGGACAGGGGGCGCCGAGCAGTACTTC.

The chain uses TRBV5-1 and TRBJ1-1; D remains unclear. Germline lookup yields CDR1 SGHRS and CDR2 YFSETQ. The CDR3 is 14 residues long. V was clipped by 0 bases and J by 4 bases, with 10 bases between them. The CDR3 loop reads CASSLATPGTEAFF. The DNA of the CDR3 is TGCGCCAGCAGCTTGGCCACCCCGGGCACTGAAGCTTTCTTT.

This chain uses TRBV21-1 with TRBJ2-7; the table calls TRBD1, which could not be checked here. TRBV21-1 is a recognized pseudogene. CDR3 length: 16 residues. CDR3 DNA sequence: TGTGCCAGCAGCGAAAGCCCAGGGGAAGAATCCTACGAGCAGTACTTC. Translated: CASSESPGEESYEQYF.

This chain uses TRBV5-4 with TRBJ2-3, with 7 positions matching TRBD2. The CDR3 covers 15 residues. Germline V gives CDR1 SGHNT, CDR2 YYREEE (reference sequence). Trimming removed 4 bases from V and 0 bases from J; junction bases left unmatched: 5. As DNA, the CDR3 is TGTGCCAGCAGCCGCGGGGGACCTAGCACAGATACGCAGTATTTT. Its translation: CASSRGGPSTDTQYF.

The chain joins TRBV12-5 to TRBJ1-5, with 8 bases lining up with TRBD1. J gave up 5 bases and V 6 bases, and 9 bases lay outside the gene matches. CDR1 is LGHNT, CDR2 FRNRAP, per germline. The CDR3 sequence is 15 residues long. The CDR3 DNA is TGTGCTAGTGGCGCCCCAGGACAGGGCTATCAGCCCCAGCATTTT. Its protein product is CASGAPGQGYQPQHF.

This clone showed up just a few times. The V call is TRBV29-1, the J call TRBJ1-1, with D perhaps TRBD1 (5 bases). Between the trimmed V and J ends, which lost 7 bases and 7 bases, there was a span of 22 bases. The CDR3 spans 14 residues. Germline V CDR1 and CDR2: SQVTM, ANQGSEA. The CDR3 DNA is TGCAGCGCCCCTACCAGTGGGGGGTTGTATGAAGCTTTCTTT. This encodes CSAPTSGGLYEAFF.

The chain has TRBV12-5 and TRBJ2-5; 9 bases match TRBD2. V shed 6 bases and J 1 base; nucleotides not matched to a gene: 15. The CDR3 spans 18 residues. Looked up from germline, CDR1 is LGHNT and CDR2 is FRNRAP. CDR3 region: CASGPTRISGGTQETQYF. The CDR3, as DNA: TGTGCTAGTGGACCCACTCGGATTAGCGGGGGAACCCAAGAGACCCAGTACTTC.

The chain is built from TRBV6-6 and TRBJ1-2; D is possibly TRBD1 (5 bases). The V gene's germline CDR1 is MNHNY and CDR2 SVGAGI (reference sequence). With 1 base removed from V and 0 bases from J, the gap between germline ends came to 9 bases. The CDR3 has 15 amino acids. CDR3 in amino acids: CASSYLPDTNYGYTF. The CDR3 bases are TGTGCCAGCAGTTACTTGCCGGACACTAACTATGGCTACACCTTC.

V usage is TRBV11-3 and J usage is TRBJ2-5, with D perhaps matching TRBD2 (5 bases). Germline V gene lookup returns CDR1 SGHNT and CDR2 YENEEA. The CDR3 is made up of 16 amino acids. V lost 3 bases to trimming and J lost 1 base, with 15 bases between them. This CDR3 reads CASSLGSGGGQETQYF. CDR3 sequence (DNA): TGTGCCAGCAGCTTGGGCAGCGGCGGAGGCCAAGAGACCCAGTACTTC. The full variable domain, rest sourced from reference TRBV11-3 and TRBJ2-5, is EAGVVQSPRYKIIEKKQPVAFWCNPISGHNTLYWYLQNLGQGPELLIRYENEEAVDDSQLPKDRFSAERLKGVDSTLKIQPAELGDSAVYLCASSLGSGGGQETQYFGPGTRLLVL.

This chain connects TRBV7-9 to TRBJ1-2; 7 nucleotides line up with TRBD1. This CDR3 has 15 residues. Trimming removed 5 bases from V and 8 bases from J; junction bases left unmatched: 14. Germline-derived CDR1 and CDR2 are SEHNR and FQNEAQ (reference sequence). In DNA form, the CDR3 reads TGTGCCAGCAGCATGGCCGACAGGGTTGGGATCGGCTACACCTTC. Translated: CASSMADRVGIGYTF.

This chain links TRBV19 with TRBJ2-6; 8 nucleotides match TRBD1. Germline assignment: CDR1 LNHDA and CDR2 SQIVND (reference sequence). J gave up 0 bases and V 4 bases, and 8 bases lay outside the gene matches. This CDR3 region has 18 residues. The CDR3 DNA sequence: TGTGCCAGTAGTACCTCCAGGGGGCCAGTCTCTGGGGCCAACGTCCTGACTTTC. It codes for CASSTSRGPVSGANVLTF.

This clone has just a few counts. The chain employs TRBV2 and TRBJ1-6, with D perhaps matching TRBD1 (6 bases). Trimming took 4 bases from V and 3 from J, leaving 13 bases between them. This CDR3 has 16 amino acids. In germline, CDR1 is SNHLY, CDR2 FYNNEI. Written as DNA, the CDR3 is TGTGCCAGCAGTGGGCGACAGGTTCTCTATAATTCACCCCTCCACTTT. Its protein is CASSGRQVLYNSPLHF.